This T cell receptor (beta chain) was sequenced in a study of blood T cell repertoires in COVID-19. In the study overall: Acute and convalescent COVID-19 samples came from the United States, Italy and Spain. In each case, the material was cDNA or gDNA derived from T cells, B-cell-depleted T cells, or PBMCs.

In the original workflow: Reference gene primer amplification yielded estimated nucleated cell counts. TCRdb's table, derived via immunoSEQ multiplex PCR, lists solely in-frame clones and lacks some. V, J and clone size were drawn from that table, and D and trimming were deduced from the DNA. The sample has about 120,000 clones; around three quarters are singletons. Germline values: CDR1 LNHDA, CDR2 SQIVND (reference sequence). The CDR3 is made up of 15 amino acids. Trimming removed 7 bases from V and 8 bases from J, with 18 bases in between. The receptor was derived from a woman of 80 years or more with acute or convalescent COVID-19. The sample comprised peripheral blood. The rearrangement uses TRBV19 and TRBJ1-6; possibly TRBD1 for D (6 bases). The CDR3 sequence is CASTMTQGLDSPLHF. CDR3 DNA sequence: TGTGCCAGTACTATGACACAGGGCCTAGATTCACCCCTCCACTTT. The variable domain in full, with the rest retrieved from reference TRBV19 and TRBJ1-6, is DGGITQSPKYLFRKEGQNVTLSCEQNLNHDAMYWYRQDPGQGLRLIYYSQIVNDFQKGDIAEGYSVSREKKESFPLTVTSAQKNPTAFYLCASTMTQGLDSPLHFGNGTRLTVT.